This TCR beta chain stems from a study of shared clonotypes between healthy human individuals. About the research overall: The donors, two women and three men, were aged 18 to 49.

Every immunoSEQ plate was one replicate of a subset's evenly spread DNA. Clones were sequenced by immunoSEQ multiplex PCR, and TCRdb holds only the in-frame ones, with some missing. The profile covers some 2,000,000 clones, with approximately 95% appearing a single time and 0.13% taken by the ten largest. Healthy HIV-negative adults without recent acute infections or vaccinations served as donors. Trimming stripped 1 base from V and 3 bases from J, with 7 bases between. The CDR3 contains 13 residues. The V gene's germline CDR1 is LGHNA and CDR2 YSLEER. The receptor was isolated from a man between 18 and 35 years old in good health. The rearrangement uses TRBV4-3 and TRBJ2-7; possible D gene TRBD1, 6 bases. The sample consisted of naive CD4+ T cells sorted from blood. Subset denoted: CD45RA+ positively selected. The CDR3 spells CASSQGQDYEQYF. For the CDR3, the DNA is TGCGCCAGCAGCCAAGGACAGGACTACGAGCAGTACTTC.